This T cell receptor (beta chain) was documented in a study of regulatory T cells in long-lasting Graves disease. Study-level findings and limits: Possibly, accuracy suffered from the small sample size.

V gave up 4 bases and J gave up 6 bases; unmatched junction bases: 4. Germline CDR1 and CDR2: KGHDR and SFDVKD. The CDR3 is 13 amino acids. This clonotype has just a few counts. What it recognizes is unknown. Arm-PCR with iRepertoire HTBI primers amplified the CDR3 regions for these TCR beta libraries. TCRdb re-analysed the multiplex PCR reads in MiXCR, keeping a single row per CDR3 protein. Seen here are 450,000 to 650,000 distinct CDR3 sequences, around 15% observed once, and the top ten hold roughly 25%. The time point: newly diagnosed GD, antithyroid drugs for less than 3 months. The TCR library was made from RNA that had been extracted from PBMCs in TRIzol. This sample also belongs to another study, concerning T cells in Graves' hyperthyroidism and ophthalmopathy. That source reports: Over 18 months, lack of ophthalmopathy progression marked Graves' hyperthyroidism as stable.

The TCR was taken from a woman aged 35 to 59 with Graves disease. V and J are TRBV24-1 and TRBJ1-2; 7 positions agree with TRBD1. The sequenced sample was peripheral blood mononuclear cells (PBMCs), obtained at new diagnosis, from a patient treated with antithyroid drugs. The CDR3 is CATSDSGTDGYTF. The CDR3 bases are TGTGCCACCAGTGACTCAGGGACAGATGGCTACACCTTC.